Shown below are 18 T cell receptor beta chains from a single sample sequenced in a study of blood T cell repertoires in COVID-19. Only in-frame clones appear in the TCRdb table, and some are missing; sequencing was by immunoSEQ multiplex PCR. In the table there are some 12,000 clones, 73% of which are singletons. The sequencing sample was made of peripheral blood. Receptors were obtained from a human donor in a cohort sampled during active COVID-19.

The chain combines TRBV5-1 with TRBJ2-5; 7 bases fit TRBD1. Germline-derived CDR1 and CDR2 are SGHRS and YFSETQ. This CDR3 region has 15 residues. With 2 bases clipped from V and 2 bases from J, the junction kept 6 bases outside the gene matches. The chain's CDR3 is CASSFQKGAQETQYF. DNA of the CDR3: TGCGCCAGCAGCTTCCAAAAGGGGGCTCAAGAGACCCAGTACTTC.

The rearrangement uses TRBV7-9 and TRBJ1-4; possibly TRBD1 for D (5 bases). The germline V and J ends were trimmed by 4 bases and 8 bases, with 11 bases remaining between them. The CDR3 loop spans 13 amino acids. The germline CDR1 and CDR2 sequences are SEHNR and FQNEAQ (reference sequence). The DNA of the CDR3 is TGTGCCAGCAGCTGGGGAGGGGCGGAAAAACTGTTTTTT. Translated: CASSWGGAEKLFF.

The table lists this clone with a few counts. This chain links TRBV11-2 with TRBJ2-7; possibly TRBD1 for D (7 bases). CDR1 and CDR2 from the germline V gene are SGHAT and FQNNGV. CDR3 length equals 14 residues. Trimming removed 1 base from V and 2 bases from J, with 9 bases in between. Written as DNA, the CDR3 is TGTGCCAGCAGCTTAGCCAGGGGGGCCTACGAGCAGTACTTC. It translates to CASSLARGAYEQYF.

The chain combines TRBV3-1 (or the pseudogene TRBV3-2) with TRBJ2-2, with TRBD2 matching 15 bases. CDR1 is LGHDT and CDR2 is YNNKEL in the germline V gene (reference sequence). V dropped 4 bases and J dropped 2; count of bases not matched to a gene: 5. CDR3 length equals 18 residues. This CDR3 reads CASSRGLAGGPNTGELFF. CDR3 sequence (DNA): TGTGCCAGCAGCCGAGGACTAGCGGGAGGGCCCAACACCGGGGAGCTGTTTTTT.

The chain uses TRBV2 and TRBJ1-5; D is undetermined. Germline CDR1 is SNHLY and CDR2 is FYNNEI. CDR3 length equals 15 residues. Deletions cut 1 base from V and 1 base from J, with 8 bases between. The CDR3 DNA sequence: TGTGCCAGCAGTGAAGGGTTACACAGCAATCAGCCCCAGCATTTT. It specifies CASSEGLHSNQPQHF. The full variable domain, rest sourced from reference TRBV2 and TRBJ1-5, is EPEVTQTPSHQVTQMGQEVILRCVPISNHLYFYWYRQILGQKVEFLVSFYNNEISEKSEIFDDQFSVERPDGSNFTLKIRSTKLEDSAMYFCASSEGLHSNQPQHFGDGTRLSIL.

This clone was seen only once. In DNA form, the CDR3 reads TGTGCCAGCAGTTTATTACTCACTTCTAGGACAGGCCCCCCTGATGGCTACACCTTC. Translating it yields CASSLLLTSRTGPPDGYTF. The rearrangement joins TRBV27 to TRBJ1-2; 7 nucleotides line up with TRBD1. The germline gives CDR1 MNHEY, CDR2 SMNVEV (reference sequence). Unmatched junction bases numbered 20, after V lost 1 base and J lost 6 bases. The CDR3 is made up of 19 amino acids.

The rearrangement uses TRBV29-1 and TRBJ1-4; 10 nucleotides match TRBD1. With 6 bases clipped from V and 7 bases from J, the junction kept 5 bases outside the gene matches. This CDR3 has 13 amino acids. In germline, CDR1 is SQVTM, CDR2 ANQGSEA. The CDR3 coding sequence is TGCAGCGTCCAAGACAGGGGGCCTGAAAAACTGTTTTTT. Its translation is CSVQDRGPEKLFF.

As DNA, the CDR3 is TGTGCCATCACTACCGGTGAAGTAGCGGGGAGCACAGATACGCAGTATTTT. It specifies CAITTGEVAGSTDTQYF. The chain links TRBV10-3 to TRBJ2-3; the match to TRBD2 covers 8 bases. This CDR3 region has 17 residues. Looked up from germline, CDR1 is ENHRY and CDR2 is SYGVKD. Unmatched junction bases numbered 12, after V lost 7 bases and J lost 0 bases.

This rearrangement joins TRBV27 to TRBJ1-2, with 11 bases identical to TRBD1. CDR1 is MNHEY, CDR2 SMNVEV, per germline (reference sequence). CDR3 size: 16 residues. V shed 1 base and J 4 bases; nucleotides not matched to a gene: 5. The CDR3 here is CASSLWTGGLGYGYTF. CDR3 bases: TGTGCCAGCAGTTTATGGACAGGGGGCTTGGGCTATGGCTACACCTTC.

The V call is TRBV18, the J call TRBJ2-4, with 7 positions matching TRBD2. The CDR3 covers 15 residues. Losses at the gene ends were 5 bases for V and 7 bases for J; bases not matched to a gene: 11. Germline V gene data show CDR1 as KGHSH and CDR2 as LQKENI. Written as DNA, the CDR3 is TGTGCCAGCTCAAGACTAGCCTCAGGCTATAACATTCAGTACTTC. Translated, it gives CASSRLASGYNIQYF.

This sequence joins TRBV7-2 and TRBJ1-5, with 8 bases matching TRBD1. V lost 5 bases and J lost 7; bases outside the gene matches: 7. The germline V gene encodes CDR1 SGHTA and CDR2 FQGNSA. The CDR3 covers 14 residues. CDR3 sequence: CASSGTGTGQPQHF. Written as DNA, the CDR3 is TGTGCCAGCAGCGGCACCGGGACAGGCCAGCCCCAGCATTTT.

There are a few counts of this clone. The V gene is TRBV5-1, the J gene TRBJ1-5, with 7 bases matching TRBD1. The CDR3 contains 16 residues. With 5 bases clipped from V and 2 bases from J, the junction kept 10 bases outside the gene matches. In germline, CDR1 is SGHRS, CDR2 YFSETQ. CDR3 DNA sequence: TGCGCCAGCAGTCCTGGTAGCCAGGGGGGCAATCAGCCCCAGCATTTT. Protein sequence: CASSPGSQGGNQPQHF.

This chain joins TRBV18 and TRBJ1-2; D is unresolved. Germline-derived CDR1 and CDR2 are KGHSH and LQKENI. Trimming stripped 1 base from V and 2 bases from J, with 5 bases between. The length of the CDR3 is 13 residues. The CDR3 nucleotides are TGTGCCAGCTCACCACAGGAGAACTATGGCTACACCTTC. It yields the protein CASSPQENYGYTF. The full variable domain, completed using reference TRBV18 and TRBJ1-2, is NAGVMQNPRHLVRRRGQEARLRCSPMKGHSHVYWYRQLPEEGLKFMVYLQKENIIDESGMPKERFSAEFPKEGPSILRIQQVVRGDSAAYFCASSPQENYGYTFGSGTRLTVV.

CDR3 nucleotides: TGTGCCAGTGGGACAGGGAGAGCTGGGGCCAACGTCCTGACTTTC. Protein: CASGTGRAGANVLTF. The chain employs TRBV2 and TRBJ2-6; 9 positions agree with TRBD1. Germline V CDR1 and CDR2: SNHLY, FYNNEI. V dropped 9 bases and J dropped 2; count of bases not matched to a gene: 5. This CDR3 is built from 15 residues.

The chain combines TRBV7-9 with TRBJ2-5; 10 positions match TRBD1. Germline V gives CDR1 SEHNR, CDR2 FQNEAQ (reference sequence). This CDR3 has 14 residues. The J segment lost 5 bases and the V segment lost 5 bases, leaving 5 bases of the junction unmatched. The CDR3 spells CASSEGQGKETQYF. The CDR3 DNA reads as TGTGCCAGCAGCGAGGGACAGGGGAAGGAGACCCAGTACTTC.

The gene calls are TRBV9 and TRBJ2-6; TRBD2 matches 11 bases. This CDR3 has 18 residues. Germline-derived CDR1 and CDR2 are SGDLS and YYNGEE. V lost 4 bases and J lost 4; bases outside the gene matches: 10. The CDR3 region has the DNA TGTGCCAGCAGCCCCAAACTAGCGGGAGTTTCCGGGGCCAACGTCCTGACTTTC. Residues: CASSPKLAGVSGANVLTF.

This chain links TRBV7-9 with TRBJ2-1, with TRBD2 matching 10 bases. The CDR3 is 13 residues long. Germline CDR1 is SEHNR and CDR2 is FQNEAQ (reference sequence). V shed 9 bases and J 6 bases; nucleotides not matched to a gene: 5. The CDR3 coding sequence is TGTGCCAGAGCGGGAGGGCCTACCAATGAGCAGTTCTTC. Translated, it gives CARAGGPTNEQFF.

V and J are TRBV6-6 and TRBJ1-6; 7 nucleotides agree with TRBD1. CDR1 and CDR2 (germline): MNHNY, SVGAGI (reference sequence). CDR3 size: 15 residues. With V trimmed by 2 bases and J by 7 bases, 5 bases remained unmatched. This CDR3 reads CASSYQTGQNSPLHF. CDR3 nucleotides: TGTGCCAGCAGTTACCAGACAGGGCAGAATTCACCCCTCCACTTT.